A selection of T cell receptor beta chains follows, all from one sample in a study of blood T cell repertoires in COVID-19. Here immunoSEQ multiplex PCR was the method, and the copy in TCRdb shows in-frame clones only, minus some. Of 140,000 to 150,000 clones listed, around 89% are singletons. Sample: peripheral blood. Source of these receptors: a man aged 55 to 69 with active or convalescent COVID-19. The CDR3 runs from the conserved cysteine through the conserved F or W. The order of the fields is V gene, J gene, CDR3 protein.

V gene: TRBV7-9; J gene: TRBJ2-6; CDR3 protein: CASSEKRTTTGANVLTF
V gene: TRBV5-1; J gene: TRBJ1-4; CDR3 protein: CASSAEATNEKLFF
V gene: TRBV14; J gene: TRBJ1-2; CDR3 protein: CASSQGQGNYGYTF
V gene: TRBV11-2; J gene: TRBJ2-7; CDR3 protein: CASSLGRTSGSYEQYF
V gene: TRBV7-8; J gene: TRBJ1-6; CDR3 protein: CASSIQGAGDSPLHF
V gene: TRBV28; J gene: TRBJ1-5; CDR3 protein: CASSLPRQPQHF
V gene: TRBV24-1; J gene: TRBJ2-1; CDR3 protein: CATTHGTGTYNEQFF
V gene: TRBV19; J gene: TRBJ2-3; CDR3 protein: CASSFRLAGQDTQYF
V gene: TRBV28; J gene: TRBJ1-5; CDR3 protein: CASNPGSNFNQPQHF
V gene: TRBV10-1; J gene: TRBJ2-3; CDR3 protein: CASSESLASSTDTQYF
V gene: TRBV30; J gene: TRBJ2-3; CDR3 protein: CAWSALQSGTQYF
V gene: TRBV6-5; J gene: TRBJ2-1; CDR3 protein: CASGGLAGIQAEQFF
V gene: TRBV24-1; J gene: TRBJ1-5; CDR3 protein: CATSDLHGQPQHF
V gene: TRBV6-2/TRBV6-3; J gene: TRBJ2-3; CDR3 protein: CASSYRAVGGQTTDTQYF
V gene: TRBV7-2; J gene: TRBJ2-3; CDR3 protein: CASSLEGTDTQYF
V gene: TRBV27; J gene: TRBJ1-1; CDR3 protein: CASRGDNFNTEAFF
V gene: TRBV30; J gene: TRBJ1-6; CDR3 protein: CAWSEQINSPLHF
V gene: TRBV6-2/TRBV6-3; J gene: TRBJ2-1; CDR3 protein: CASSYGGVAGQFF
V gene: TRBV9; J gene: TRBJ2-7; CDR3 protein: CASSPQGTGGDEQYF
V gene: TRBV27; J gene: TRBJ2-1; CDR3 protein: CASSSLAGGEGEQFF
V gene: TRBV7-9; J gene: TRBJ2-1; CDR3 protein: CASSFRSSLYNEQFF
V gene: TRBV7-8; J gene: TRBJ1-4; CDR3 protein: CASSLELRGPNEKLFF
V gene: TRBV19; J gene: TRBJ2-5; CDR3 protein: CASSTRTSGGQETQYF
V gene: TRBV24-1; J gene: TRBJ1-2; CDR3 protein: CATSEGHSSYGYTF
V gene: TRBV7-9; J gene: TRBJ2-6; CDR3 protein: CASSLSGGIAGANVLTF
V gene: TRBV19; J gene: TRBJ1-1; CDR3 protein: CASRTHRKAFF
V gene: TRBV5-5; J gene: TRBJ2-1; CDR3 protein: CASVATGTSRILDYNEQFF
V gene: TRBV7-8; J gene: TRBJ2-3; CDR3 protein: CASGTSGTSTDTQYF
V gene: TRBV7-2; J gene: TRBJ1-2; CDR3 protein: CASSSIQALYGYTF
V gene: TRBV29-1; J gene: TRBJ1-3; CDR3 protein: CSVKRFSGNTIYF
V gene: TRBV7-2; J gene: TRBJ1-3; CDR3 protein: CASSPEAVGNTIYF
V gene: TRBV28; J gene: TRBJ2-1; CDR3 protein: CASHRDSYNEQFF
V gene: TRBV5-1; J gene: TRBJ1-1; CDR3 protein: CASSDLTGGSKAFF
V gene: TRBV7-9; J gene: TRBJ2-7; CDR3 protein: CASSFPGSSYEQYF
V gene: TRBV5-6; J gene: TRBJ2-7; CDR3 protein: CASSPLTGGTYEQYF
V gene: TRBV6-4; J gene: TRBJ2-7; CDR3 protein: CASSGSGGSSYEQYF
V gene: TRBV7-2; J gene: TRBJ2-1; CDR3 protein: CASSLAGGKNNEQFF
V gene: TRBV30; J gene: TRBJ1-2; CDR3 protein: CAWGPKDNYYGYTF
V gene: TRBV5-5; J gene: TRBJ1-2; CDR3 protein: CASSRKSQGGDYGYTF
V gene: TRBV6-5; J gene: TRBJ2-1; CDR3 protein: CASGRGSGQYNEQFF
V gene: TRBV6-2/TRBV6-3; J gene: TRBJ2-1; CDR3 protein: CASSYQGAGSSGRRYNEQFF
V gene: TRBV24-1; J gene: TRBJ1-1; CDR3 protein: CATSDLASTEAFF
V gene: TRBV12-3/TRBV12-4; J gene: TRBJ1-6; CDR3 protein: CASRPAGSSPLHF
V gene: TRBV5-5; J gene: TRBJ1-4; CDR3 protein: CASSLGTGEKLFF
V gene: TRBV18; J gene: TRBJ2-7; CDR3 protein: CASSRERGGGEQYF
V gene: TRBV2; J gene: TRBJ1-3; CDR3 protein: CASSFRVSGNTIYF
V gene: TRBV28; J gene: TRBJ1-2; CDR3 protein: CASSSGQTYYGYTF
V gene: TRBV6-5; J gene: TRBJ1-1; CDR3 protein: CASSYQQGGNTEAFF
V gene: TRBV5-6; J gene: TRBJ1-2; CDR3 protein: CASSLRGLEYGYTF
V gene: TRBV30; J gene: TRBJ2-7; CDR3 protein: CAWSVTGSGEQYF
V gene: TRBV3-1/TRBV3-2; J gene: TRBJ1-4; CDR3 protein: CASSPGTVLEKLFF
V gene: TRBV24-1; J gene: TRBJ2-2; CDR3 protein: CATSPRDSNVGELFF
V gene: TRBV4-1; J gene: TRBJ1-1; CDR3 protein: CASSSFQGANTEAFF
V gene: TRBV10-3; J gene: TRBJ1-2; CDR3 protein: CAISESIRTAADGFYGYTF
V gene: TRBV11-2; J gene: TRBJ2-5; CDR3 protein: CASSFFKHINRDIVETQYF